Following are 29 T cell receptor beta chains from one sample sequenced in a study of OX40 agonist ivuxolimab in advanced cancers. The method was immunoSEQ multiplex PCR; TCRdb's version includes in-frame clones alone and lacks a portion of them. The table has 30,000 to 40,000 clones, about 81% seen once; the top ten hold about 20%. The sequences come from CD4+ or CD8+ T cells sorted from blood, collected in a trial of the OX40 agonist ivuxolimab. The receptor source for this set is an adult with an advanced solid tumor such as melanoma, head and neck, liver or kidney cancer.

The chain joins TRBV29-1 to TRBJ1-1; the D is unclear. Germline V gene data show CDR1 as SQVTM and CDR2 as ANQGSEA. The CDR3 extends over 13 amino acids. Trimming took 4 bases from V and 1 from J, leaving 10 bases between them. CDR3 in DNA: TGCAGCGTTGCAGCACAGCCGAACACTGAAGCTTTCTTT. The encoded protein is CSVAAQPNTEAFF.

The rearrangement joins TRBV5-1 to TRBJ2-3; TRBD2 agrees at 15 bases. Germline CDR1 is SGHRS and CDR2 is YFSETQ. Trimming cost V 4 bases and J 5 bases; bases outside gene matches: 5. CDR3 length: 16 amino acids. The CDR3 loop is CASSPGTSGGRDTQYF. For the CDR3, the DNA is TGCGCCAGCAGCCCGGGGACTAGCGGGGGGAGAGATACGCAGTATTTT.

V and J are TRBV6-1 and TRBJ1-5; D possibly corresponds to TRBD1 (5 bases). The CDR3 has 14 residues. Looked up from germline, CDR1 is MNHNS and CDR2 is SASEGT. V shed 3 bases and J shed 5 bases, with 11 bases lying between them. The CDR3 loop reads CASSESTADQPQHF. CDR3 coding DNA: TGTGCCAGCAGTGAGTCGACAGCAGATCAGCCCCAGCATTTT.

In DNA form, the CDR3 reads TGTGCCAGCAGCCCAACAGGGGTTAATGAAAAACTGTTTTTT. This codes for CASSPTGVNEKLFF. J is TRBJ1-4 and V is TRBV9; 7 bases match TRBD1. Germline-derived CDR1 and CDR2 are SGDLS and YYNGEE. The CDR3 extends over 14 amino acids. Germline trimming cut 4 bases from V and 4 bases from J; bases unmatched to any gene: 4.

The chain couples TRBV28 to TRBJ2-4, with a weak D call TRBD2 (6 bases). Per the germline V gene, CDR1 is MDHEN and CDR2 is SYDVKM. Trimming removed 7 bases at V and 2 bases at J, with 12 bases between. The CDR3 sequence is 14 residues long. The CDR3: CASMYGGTKNIQYF. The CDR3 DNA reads TGTGCCAGCATGTACGGAGGGACCAAAAACATTCAGTACTTC.

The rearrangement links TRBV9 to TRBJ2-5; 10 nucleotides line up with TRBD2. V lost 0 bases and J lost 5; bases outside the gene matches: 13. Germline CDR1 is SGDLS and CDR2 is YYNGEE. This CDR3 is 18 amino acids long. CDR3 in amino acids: CASSVGGSGGLLGETQYF. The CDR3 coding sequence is TGTGCCAGCAGCGTAGGTGGTAGCGGGGGGCTCTTGGGGGAGACCCAGTACTTC.

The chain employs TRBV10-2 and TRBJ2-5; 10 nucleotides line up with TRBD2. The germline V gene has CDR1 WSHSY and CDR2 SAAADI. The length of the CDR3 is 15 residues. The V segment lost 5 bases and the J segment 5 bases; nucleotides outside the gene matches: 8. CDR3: CASSSQREGPETQYF. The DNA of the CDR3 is TGCGCCAGCAGTTCTCAGCGGGAGGGCCCCGAGACCCAGTACTTC.

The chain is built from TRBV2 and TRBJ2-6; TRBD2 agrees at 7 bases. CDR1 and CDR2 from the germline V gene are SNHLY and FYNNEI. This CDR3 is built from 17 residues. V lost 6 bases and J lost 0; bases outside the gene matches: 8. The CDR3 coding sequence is TGTGCCAGCAGGCGACCGGGGGGAAGCTCTGGGGCCAACGTCCTGACTTTC. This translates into CASRRPGGSSGANVLTF.

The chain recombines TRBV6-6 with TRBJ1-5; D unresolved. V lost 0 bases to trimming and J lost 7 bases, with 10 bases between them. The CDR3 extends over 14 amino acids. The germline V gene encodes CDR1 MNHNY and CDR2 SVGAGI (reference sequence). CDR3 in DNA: TGTGCCAGCAGTTACTCCCGGGGTAGGCAGCCCCAGCATTTT. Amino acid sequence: CASSYSRGRQPQHF.

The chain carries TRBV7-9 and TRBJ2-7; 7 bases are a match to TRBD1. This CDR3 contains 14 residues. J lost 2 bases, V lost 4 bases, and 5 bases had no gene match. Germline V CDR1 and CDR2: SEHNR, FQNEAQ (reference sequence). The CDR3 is CASSSGQAPYEQYF. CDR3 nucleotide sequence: TGTGCCAGCAGCTCCGGACAGGCCCCCTACGAGCAGTACTTC.

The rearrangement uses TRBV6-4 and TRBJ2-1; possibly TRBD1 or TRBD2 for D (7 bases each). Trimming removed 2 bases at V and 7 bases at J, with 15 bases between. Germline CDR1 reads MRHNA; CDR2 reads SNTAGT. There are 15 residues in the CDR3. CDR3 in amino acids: CASSDGAGGANEQFF. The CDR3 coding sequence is TGTGCCAGCAGTGACGGGGCAGGGGGGGCAAATGAGCAGTTCTTC.

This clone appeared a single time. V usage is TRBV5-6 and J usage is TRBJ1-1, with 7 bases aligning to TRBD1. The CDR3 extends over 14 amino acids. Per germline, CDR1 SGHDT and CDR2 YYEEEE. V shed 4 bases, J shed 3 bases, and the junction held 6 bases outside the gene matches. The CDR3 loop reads CASSRQGIDTEAFF. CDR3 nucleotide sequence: TGTGCCAGCAGCCGACAGGGAATAGACACTGAAGCTTTCTTT.

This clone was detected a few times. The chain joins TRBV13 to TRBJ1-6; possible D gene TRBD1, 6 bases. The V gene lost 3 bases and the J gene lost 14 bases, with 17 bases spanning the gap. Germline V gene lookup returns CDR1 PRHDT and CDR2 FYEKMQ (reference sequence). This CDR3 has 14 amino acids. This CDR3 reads CASSLGQGLRALHF. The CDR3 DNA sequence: TGTGCCAGCAGCTTGGGGCAGGGGTTACGGGCCCTCCACTTT.

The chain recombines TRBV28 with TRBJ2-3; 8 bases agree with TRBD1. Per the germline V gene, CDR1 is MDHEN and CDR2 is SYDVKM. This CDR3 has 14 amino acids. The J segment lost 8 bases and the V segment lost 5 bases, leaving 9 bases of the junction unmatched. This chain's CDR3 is CASSPGQESATQYF. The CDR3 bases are TGTGCCAGCAGTCCGGGACAGGAAAGCGCTACGCAGTATTTT.

The CDR3 protein is CASSAHGTGVDEQYF. DNA of the CDR3: TGCGCCAGCAGCGCCCATGGGACAGGGGTCGACGAGCAGTACTTC. V is TRBV4-1 and J is TRBJ2-7, with TRBD1 matching over 10 bases. V was pared by 5 bases and J by 5 bases, with 9 bases of the junction left unmatched. CDR3 length equals 15 residues. The germline CDR1 and CDR2 sequences are MGHRA and YSYEKL.

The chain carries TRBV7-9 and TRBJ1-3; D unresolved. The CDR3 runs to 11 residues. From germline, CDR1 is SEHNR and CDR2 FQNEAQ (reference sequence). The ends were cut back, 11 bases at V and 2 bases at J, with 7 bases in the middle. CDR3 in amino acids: CALRPGNTIYF. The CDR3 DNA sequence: TGTGCCCTTAGGCCTGGAAACACCATATATTTT.

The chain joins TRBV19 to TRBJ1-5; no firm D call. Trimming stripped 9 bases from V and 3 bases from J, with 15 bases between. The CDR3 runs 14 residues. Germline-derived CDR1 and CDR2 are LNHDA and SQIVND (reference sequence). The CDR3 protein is CASLPRWPNQPQHF. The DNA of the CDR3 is TGTGCCAGCCTGCCCCGTTGGCCCAATCAGCCCCAGCATTTT.

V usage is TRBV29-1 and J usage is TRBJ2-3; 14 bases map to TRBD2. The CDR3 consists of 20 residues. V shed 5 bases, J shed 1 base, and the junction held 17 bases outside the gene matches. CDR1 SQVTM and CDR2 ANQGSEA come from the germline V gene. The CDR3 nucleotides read TGCAGCGTTCCCCCACTGACTAGCGGGGGGGCGAGGTCCGGCACAGATACGCAGTATTTT. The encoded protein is CSVPPLTSGGARSGTDTQYF.

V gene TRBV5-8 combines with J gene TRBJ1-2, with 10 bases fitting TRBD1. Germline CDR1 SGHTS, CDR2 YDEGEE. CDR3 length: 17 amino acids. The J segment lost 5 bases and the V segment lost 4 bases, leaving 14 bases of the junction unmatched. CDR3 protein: CASSLRTGGWYMYGYTF. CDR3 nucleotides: TGTGCCAGCAGCCTGCGGACAGGGGGTTGGTATATGTATGGCTACACCTTC.

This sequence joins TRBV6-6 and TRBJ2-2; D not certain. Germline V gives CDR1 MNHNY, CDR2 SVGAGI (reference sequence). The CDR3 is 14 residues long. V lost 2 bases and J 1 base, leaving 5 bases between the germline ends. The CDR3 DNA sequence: TGTGCCAGCAGTTACAGGGAGAACACCGGGGAGCTGTTTTTT. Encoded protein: CASSYRENTGELFF.

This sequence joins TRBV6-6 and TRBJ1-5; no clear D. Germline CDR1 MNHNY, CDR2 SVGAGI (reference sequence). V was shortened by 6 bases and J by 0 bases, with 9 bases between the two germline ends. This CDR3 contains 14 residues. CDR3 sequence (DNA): TGTGCCAGCAGGCTGGCAAATAGCAATCAGCCCCAGCATTTT. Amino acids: CASRLANSNQPQHF.

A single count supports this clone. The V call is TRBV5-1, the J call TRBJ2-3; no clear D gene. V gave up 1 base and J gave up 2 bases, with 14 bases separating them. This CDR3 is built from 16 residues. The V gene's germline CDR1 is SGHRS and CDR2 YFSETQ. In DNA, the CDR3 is TGCGCCAGCAGCTTGACAGTAAACCCCGACACAGATACGCAGTATTTT. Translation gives CASSLTVNPDTDTQYF.

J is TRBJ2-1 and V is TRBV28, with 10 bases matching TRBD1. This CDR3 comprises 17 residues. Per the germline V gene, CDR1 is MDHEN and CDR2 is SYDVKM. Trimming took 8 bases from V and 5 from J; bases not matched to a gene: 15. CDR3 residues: CASLDGVDRGLDNEQFF. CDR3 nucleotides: TGTGCCAGCCTAGACGGTGTTGACAGGGGGCTGGACAATGAGCAGTTCTTC.

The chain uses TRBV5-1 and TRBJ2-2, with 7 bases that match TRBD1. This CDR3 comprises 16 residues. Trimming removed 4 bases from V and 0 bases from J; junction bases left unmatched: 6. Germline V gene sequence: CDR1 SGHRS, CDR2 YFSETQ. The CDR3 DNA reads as TGCGCCAGCAGCCCTAGGACAGGTCCGAACACCGGGGAGCTGTTTTTT. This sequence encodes CASSPRTGPNTGELFF. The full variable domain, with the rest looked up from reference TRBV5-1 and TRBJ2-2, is KAGVTQTPRYLIKTRGQQVTLSCSPISGHRSVSWYQQTPGQGLQFLFEYFSETQRNKGNFPGRFSGRQFSNSRSEMNVSTLELGDSALYLCASSPRTGPNTGELFFGEGSRLTVL.

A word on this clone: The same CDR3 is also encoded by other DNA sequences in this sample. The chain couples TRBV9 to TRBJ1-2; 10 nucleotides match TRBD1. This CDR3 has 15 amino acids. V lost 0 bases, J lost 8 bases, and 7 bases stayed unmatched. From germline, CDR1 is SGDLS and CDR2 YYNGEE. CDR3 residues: CASSVAFGQGGGYTF. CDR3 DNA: TGTGCCAGCAGCGTAGCTTTCGGACAGGGGGGGGGCTACACCTTC.

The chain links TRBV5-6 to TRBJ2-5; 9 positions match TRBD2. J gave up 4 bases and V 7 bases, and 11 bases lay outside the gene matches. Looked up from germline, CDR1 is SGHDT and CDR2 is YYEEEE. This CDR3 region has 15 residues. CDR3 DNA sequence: TGTGCCAGCGCCCGCGGGGGGGGGCGGAGAGAGACCCAGTACTTC. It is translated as CASARGGGRRETQYF.

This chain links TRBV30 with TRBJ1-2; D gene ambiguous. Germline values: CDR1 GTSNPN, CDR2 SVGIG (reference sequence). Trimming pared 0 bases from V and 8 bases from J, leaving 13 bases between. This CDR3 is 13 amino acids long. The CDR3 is CAWSVDSRFGYTF. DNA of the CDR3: TGTGCCTGGAGTGTAGACTCCAGGTTCGGCTACACCTTC.

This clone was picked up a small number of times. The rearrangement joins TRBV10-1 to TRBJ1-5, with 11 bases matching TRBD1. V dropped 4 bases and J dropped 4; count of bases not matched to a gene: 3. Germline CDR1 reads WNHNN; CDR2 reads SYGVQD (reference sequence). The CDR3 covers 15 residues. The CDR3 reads CASSAGTGGNQPQHF. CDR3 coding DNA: TGCGCCAGCAGTGCCGGGACAGGGGGGAATCAGCCCCAGCATTTT.

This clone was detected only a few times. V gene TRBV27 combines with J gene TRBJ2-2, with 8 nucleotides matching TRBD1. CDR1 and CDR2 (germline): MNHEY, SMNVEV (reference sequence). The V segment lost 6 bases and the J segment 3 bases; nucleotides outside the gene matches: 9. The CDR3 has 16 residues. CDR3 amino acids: CASSAGWGQDTGELFF. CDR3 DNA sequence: TGTGCCAGCAGCGCCGGATGGGGACAGGACACCGGGGAGCTGTTTTTT.